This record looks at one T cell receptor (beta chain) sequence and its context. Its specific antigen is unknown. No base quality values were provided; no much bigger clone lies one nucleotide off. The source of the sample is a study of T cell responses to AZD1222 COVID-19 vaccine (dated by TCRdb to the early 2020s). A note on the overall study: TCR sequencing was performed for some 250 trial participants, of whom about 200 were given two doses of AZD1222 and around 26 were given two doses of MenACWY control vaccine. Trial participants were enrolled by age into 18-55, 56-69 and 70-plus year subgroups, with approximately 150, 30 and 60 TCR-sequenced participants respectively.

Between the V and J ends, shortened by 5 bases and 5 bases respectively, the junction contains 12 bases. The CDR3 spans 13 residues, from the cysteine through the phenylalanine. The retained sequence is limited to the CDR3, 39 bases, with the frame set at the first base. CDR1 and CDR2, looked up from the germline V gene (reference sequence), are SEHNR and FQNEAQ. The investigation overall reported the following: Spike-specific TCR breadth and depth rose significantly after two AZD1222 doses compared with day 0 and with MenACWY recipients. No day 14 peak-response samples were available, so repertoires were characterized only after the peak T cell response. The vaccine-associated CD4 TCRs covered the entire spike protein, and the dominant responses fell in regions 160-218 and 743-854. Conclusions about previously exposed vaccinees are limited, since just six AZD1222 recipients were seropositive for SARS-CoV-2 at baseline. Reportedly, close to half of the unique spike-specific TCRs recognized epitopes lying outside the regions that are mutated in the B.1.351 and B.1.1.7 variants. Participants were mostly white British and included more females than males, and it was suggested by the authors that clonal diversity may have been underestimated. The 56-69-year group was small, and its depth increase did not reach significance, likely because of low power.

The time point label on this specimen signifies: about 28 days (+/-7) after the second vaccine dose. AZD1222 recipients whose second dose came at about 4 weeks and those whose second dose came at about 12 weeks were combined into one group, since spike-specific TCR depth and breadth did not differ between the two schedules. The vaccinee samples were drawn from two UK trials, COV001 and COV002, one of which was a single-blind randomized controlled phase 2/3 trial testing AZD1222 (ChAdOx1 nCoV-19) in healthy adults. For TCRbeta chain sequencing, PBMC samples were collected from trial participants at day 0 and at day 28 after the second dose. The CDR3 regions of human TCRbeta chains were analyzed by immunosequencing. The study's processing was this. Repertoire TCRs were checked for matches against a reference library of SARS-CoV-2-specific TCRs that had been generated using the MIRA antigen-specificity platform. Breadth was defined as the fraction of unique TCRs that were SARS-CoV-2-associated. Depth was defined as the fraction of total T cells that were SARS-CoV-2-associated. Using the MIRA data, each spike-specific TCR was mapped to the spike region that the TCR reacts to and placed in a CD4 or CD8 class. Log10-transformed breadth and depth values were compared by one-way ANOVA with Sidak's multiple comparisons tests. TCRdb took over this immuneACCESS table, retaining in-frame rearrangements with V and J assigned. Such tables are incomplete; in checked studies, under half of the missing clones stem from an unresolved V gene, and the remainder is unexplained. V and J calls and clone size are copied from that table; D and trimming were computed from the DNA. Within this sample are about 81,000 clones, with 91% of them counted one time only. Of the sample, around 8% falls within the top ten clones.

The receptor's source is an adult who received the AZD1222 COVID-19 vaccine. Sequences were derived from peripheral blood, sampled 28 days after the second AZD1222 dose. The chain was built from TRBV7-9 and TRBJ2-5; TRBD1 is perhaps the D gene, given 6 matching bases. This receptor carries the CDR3 CASSQGFSETQYF. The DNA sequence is TGTGCCAGCAGCCAGGGGTTTTCGGAGACCCAGTACTTC.